This T cell receptor (beta chain) was documented in a study of shared clonotypes between healthy human individuals. In the study overall: Three plates were used per donor for CD4 naive, three for CD4 memory, two for CD8 naive and one for CD8 memory. Study-level findings and limits: Estimated richness was generally greater in naive than memory subsets.

This clone was counted a single time. What it binds is not known. Sequenced by immunoSEQ multiplex PCR; TCRdb stores in-frame clones only, minus some. The repertoire consists of millions of clones, with 85% to 95% occurring once and the leading ten covering 0.1% to 0.15%. The CDR3 length is 12 residues. The V and J ends lost 4 bases and 5 bases respectively, with 9 bases between them. Germline V lookup: CDR1 SGHRS, CDR2 YFSETQ. Sequencing input: naive CD4+ T cells sorted from blood. Documented subset: CD45RA+ positively selected. This receptor was taken from a young man in good health. The genes are TRBV5-1 and TRBJ1-1; no firm D call. CDR3 sequence (DNA): TGCGCCAGCAGCCCGGACTTGACTGAAGCTTTCTTT. Protein product: CASSPDLTEAFF.